This TCR beta chain was observed in a study of T cell responses to AZD1222 COVID-19 vaccine. V dropped 3 bases and J dropped 5; count of bases not matched to a gene: 7. The CDR3 sequence is 14 residues long. Germline CDR1 is SQVTM and CDR2 is ANQGSEA. Sequenced by immunoSEQ multiplex PCR; TCRdb stores in-frame clones only, minus some. There are under 150,000 clones in the sample; nearly 95% occur only once, and about 0.91% lies in the top ten. The receptor comes from an adult in good health. V usage is TRBV29-1 and J usage is TRBJ2-5, with 9 bases lining up with TRBD1. The sequencing here drew on peripheral blood, taken on day 0 of AZD1222 vaccination. CDR3 bases: TGCAGCGTTGATCCGGGGACAGGGCTCGAGACCCAGTACTTC. It yields the protein CSVDPGTGLETQYF. Complete variable domain (other parts from reference TRBV29-1 and TRBJ2-5): SAVISQKPSRDICQRGTSLTIQCQVDSQVTMMFWYRQQPGQSLTLIATANQGSEATYESGFVIDKFPISRPNLTFSTLTVSNMSPEDSSIYLCSVDPGTGLETQYFGPGTRLLVL.